Below, 5 T cell receptor beta chains from the same sample are listed, as sequenced in a study of shared clonotypes between healthy human individuals. Using immunoSEQ multiplex PCR, the repertoire was profiled, and TCRdb retains in-frame clones only, with some absent. The table has roughly 500,000 clones, around 80% seen once. The sequenced sample was PBMCs. These receptor sequences come from a woman in her forties in good health. Some clones in this sample may be carry-over from other donors' samples.

This clone was recorded only once. This rearrangement joins TRBV6-4 to TRBJ2-3; 7 bases agree with TRBD2. The V gene end was trimmed by 0 bases and the J gene end by 4 bases; junction bases not matched to a gene: 7. Germline lookup yields CDR1 MRHNA and CDR2 SNTAGT. The CDR3 spans 16 residues. CDR3 in DNA: TGTGCCAGCAGTGACTCGGGAGCGGGATCCCCAGATACGCAGTATTTT. Protein sequence: CASSDSGAGSPDTQYF.

This chain connects TRBV27 to TRBJ1-1; 8 positions match TRBD1. From germline, CDR1 is MNHEY and CDR2 SMNVEV (reference sequence). V was clipped by 6 bases and J by 6 bases; unmatched bases: 9. This CDR3 spans 14 amino acids. Written as DNA, the CDR3 is TGTGCCAGCAGCCAACAGGGGGGGTTAGCTGAAGCTTTCTTT. Protein product: CASSQQGGLAEAFF.

This clone was observed a single time. The chain joins TRBV27 to TRBJ2-1, with TRBD1 identical over 7 bases. This CDR3 has 18 amino acids. Germline CDR1 MNHEY, CDR2 SMNVEV (reference sequence). The V segment lost 2 bases and the J segment 7 bases; nucleotides outside the gene matches: 17. The DNA for the CDR3 is TGTGCCAGCAGTTTAAGCCCCGACAGGGAATTATCGTTGAATGAGCAGTTCTTC. Translating gives CASSLSPDRELSLNEQFF.

As regards this clone: The junction departs from germline at one end; a sequencing error may be responsible. This CDR3 is CANSFIPSYEQYF. The CDR3 DNA is TGTGCCAACAGCTTTATCCCCTCCTACGAGCAGTACTTC. This chain connects TRBV7-8 to TRBJ2-7; D is undetermined. The CDR3 covers 13 residues. Per the germline V gene, CDR1 is SGHVS and CDR2 is FQNEAQ.

The gene calls are TRBV11-2 and TRBJ2-2; either TRBD1 or TRBD2 may fit D (6 bases each). Trimming took off 5 bases at V and 7 bases at J, with 29 bases between the two ends. Germline V gene data show CDR1 as SGHAT and CDR2 as FQNNGV. This CDR3 spans 19 amino acids. CDR3 DNA sequence: TGTGCCAGCAGCCATCCCGTCGGGGGCCGGCGGCGGGCTGTCGGGGAGCTGTTTTTT. It yields the protein CASSHPVGGRRRAVGELFF.